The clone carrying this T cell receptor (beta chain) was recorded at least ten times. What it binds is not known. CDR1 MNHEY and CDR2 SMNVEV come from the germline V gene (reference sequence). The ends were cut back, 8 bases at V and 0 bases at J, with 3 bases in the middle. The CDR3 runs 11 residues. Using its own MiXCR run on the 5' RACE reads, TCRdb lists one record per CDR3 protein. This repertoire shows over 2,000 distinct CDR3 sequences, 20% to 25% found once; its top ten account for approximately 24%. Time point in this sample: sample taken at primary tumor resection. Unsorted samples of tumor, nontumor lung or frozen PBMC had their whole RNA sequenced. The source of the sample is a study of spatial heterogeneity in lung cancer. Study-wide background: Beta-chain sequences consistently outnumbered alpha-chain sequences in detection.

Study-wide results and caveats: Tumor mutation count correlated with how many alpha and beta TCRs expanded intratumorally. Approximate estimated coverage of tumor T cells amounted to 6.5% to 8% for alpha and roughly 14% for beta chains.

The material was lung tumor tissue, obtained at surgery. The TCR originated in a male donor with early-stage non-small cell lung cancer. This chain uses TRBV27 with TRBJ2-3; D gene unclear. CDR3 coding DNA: TGTGCCAGCCCTAGCACAGATACGCAGTATTTT. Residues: CASPSTDTQYF.